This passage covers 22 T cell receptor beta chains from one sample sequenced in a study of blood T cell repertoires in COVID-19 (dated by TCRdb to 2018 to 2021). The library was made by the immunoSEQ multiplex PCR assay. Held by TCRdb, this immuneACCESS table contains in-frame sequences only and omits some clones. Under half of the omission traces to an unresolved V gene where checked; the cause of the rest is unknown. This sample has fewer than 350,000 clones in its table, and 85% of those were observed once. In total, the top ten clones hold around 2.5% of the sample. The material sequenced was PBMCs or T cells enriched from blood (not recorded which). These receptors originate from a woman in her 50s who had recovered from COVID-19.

The chain's CDR3 is CASSQPTGALSGNTIYF. DNA of the CDR3: TGTGCCAGCAGCCAGCCGACAGGGGCCCTCTCTGGAAACACCATATATTTT. The J gene is TRBJ1-3, the V gene TRBV3-1 (or the pseudogene TRBV3-2), with TRBD1 identical over 8 bases. With V trimmed by 3 bases and J by 0 bases, 7 bases remained unmatched. Germline loops: CDR1 LGHDT, CDR2 YNNKEL (reference sequence). This CDR3 has 17 amino acids.

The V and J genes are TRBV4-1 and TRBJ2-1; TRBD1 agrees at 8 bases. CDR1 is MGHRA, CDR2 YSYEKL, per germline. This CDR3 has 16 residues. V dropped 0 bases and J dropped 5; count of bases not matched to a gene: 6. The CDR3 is CASSQEGRGPNNEQFF. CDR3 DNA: TGCGCCAGCAGCCAAGAAGGCAGGGGGCCGAACAATGAGCAGTTCTTC.

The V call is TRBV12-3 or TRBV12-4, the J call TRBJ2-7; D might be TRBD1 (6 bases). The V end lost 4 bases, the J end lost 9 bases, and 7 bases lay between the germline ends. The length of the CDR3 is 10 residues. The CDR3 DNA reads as TGTGCCAGCAGTTCGGACAGGCAGTACTTC. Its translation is CASSSDRQYF.

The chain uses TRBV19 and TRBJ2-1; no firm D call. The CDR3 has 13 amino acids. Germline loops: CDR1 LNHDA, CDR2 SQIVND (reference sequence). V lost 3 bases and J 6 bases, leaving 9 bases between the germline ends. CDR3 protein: CASSILGINEQFF. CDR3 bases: TGTGCCAGTAGTATTCTAGGAATCAATGAGCAGTTCTTC.

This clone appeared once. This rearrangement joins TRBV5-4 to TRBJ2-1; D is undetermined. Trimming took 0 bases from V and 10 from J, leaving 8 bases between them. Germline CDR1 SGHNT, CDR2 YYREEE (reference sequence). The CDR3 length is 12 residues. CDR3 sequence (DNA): TGTGCCAGCAGCTTGGTACCCCGGGAGCAGTTCTTC. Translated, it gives CASSLVPREQFF.

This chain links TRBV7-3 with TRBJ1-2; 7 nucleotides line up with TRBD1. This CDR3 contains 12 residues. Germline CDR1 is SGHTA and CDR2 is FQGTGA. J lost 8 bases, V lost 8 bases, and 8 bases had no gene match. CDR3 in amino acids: CASGNRGSGYTF. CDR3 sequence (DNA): TGTGCCAGCGGTAACAGGGGAAGCGGCTACACCTTC.

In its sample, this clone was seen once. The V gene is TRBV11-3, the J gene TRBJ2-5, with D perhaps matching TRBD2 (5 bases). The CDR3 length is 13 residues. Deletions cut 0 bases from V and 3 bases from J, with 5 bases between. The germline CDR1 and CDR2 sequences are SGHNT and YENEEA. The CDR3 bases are TGTGCCAGCAGCTTAGAAGCGGAAGAGACCCAGTACTTC. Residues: CASSLEAEETQYF.

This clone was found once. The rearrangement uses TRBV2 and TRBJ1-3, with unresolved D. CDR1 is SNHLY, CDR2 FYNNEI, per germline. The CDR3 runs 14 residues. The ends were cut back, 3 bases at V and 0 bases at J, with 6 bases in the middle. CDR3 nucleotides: TGTGCCAGCAGTGATCAGTTCTCTGGAAACACCATATATTTT. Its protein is CASSDQFSGNTIYF.

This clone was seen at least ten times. The CDR3 bases are TGCGCCAGCAGCAAACTAGGCCCCGGGGAGCTGTTTTTT. Its protein is CASSKLGPGELFF. V is TRBV5-1 and J is TRBJ2-2, with a possible D match to TRBD2 (5 bases). Germline lookup yields CDR1 SGHRS and CDR2 YFSETQ. V lost 4 bases to trimming and J lost 6 bases, with 10 bases between them. This CDR3 region has 13 residues.

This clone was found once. This CDR3 reads CASSARDSSSYEQYF. The CDR3 nucleotides read TGTGCCAGCAGCGCGCGGGACAGCAGCTCCTACGAGCAGTACTTC. The chain couples TRBV7-9 to TRBJ2-7; D is perhaps TRBD1 (7 bases). Trimming stripped 5 bases from V and 0 bases from J, with 14 bases between. CDR1 SEHNR and CDR2 FQNEAQ come from the germline V gene (reference sequence). The CDR3 is made up of 15 amino acids.

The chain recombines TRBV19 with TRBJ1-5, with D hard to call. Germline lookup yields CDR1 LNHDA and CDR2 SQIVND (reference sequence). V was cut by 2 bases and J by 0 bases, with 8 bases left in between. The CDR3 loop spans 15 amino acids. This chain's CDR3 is CASSIRENSNQPQHF. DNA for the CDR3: TGTGCCAGTAGTATACGCGAAAATAGCAATCAGCCCCAGCATTTT. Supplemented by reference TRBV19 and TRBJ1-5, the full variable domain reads DGGITQSPKYLFRKEGQNVTLSCEQNLNHDAMYWYRQDPGQGLRLIYYSQIVNDFQKGDIAEGYSVSREKKESFPLTVTSAQKNPTAFYLCASSIRENSNQPQHFGDGTRLSIL.

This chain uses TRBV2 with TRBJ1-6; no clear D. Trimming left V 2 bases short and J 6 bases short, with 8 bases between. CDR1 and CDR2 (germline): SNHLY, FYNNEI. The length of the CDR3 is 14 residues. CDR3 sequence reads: CASSESSRNSPLHF. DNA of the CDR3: TGTGCCAGCAGTGAATCGAGCCGTAATTCACCCCTCCACTTT.

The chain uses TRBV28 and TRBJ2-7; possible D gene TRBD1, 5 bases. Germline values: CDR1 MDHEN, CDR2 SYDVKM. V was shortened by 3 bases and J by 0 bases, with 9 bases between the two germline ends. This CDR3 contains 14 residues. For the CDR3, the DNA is TGTGCCAGCAGTTTTTCTACAGGCTCCTACGAGCAGTACTTC. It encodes CASSFSTGSYEQYF. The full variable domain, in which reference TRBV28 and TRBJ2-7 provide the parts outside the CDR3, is DVKVTQSSRYLVKRTGEKVFLECVQDMDHENMFWYRQDPGLGLRLIYFSYDVKMKEKGDIPEGYSVSREKKERFSLILESASTNQTSMYLCASSFSTGSYEQYFGPGTRLTVT.

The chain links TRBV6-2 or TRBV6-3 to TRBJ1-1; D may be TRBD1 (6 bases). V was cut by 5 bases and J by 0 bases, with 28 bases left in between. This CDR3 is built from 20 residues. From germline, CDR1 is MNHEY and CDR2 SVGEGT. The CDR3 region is CASSTDSPDREKPMNTEAFF. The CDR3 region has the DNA TGTGCCAGCAGTACAGACTCGCCGGACAGAGAAAAGCCTATGAACACTGAAGCTTTCTTT.

The CDR3 spells CATSRDLLVGGEAFF. CDR3 nucleotides: TGTGCCACCAGCAGAGATCTTCTTGTGGGGGGTGAAGCTTTCTTT. The rearrangement links TRBV15 to TRBJ1-1; D is perhaps TRBD1 (5 bases). The CDR3 is made up of 15 amino acids. The V gene's germline CDR1 is LNHNV and CDR2 YYDKDF (reference sequence). The V gene lost 0 bases and the J gene lost 7 bases, with 15 bases spanning the gap.

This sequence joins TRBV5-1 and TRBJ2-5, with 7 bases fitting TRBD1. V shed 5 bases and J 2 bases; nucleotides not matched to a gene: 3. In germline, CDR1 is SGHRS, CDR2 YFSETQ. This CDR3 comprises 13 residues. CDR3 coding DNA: TGCGCCAGCAGACCGGGACAGCAAGAGACCCAGTACTTC. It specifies CASRPGQQETQYF.

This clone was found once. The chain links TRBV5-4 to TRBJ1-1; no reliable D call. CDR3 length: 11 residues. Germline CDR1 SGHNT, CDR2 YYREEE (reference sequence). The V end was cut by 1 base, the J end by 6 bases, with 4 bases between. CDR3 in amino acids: CASSLFSEAFF. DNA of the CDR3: TGTGCCAGCAGCTTGTTCTCTGAAGCTTTCTTT.

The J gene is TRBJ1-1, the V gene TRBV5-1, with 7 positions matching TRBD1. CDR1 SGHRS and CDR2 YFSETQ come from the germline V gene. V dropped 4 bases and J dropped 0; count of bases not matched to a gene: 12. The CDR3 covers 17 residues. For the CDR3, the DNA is TGCGCCAGCAGCCCATGGGACAGTAAATGGTTGAACACTGAAGCTTTCTTT. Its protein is CASSPWDSKWLNTEAFF.

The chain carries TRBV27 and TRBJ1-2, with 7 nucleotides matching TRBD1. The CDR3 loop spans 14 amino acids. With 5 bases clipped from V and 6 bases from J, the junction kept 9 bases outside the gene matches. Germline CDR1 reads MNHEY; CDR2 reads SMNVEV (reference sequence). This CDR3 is CASSQGRGYDGYTF. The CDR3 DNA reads TGTGCCAGCAGTCAGGGCAGGGGGTACGATGGCTACACCTTC.

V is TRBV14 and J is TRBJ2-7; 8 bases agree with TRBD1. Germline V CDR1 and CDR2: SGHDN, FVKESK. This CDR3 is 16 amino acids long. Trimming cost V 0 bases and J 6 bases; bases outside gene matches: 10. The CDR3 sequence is CASSQDGTGGQGEQYF. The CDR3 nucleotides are TGTGCCAGCAGCCAAGATGGAACAGGGGGTCAAGGCGAGCAGTACTTC.

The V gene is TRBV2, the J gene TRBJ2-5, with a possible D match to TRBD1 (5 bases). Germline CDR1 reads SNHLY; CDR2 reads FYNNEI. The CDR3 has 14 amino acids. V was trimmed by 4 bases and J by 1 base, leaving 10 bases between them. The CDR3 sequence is CASSGGSIQETQYF. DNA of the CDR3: TGTGCCAGCAGTGGGGGCAGTATCCAAGAGACCCAGTACTTC.

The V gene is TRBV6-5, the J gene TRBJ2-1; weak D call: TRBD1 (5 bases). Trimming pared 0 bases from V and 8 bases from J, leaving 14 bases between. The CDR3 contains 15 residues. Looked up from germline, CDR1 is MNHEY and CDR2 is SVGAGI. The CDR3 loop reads CASSYSGLEQDEQFF. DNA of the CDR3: TGTGCCAGCAGTTACTCGGGGCTAGAGCAGGATGAGCAGTTCTTC.